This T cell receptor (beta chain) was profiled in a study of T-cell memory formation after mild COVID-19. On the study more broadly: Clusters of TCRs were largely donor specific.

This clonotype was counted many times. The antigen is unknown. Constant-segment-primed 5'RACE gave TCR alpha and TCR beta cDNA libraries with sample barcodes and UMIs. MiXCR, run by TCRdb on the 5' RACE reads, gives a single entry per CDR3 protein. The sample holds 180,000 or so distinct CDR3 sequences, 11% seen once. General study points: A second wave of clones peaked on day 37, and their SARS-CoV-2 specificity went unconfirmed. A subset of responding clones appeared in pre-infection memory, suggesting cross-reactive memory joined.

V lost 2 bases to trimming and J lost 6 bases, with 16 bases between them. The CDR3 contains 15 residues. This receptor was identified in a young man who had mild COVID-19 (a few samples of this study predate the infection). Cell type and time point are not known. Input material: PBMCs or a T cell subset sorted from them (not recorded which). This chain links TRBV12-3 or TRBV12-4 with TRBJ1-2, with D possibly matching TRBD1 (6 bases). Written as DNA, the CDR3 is TGTGCCAGCAGTTTATACAGGGTATGGGAGAATGGCTACACCTTC. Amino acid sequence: CASSLYRVWENGYTF.